This T cell receptor (beta chain) was observed in a study of T-cell memory formation after mild COVID-19. A single record per CDR3 protein comes from TCRdb applying MiXCR to the 5' RACE reads. The sample includes roughly 450,000 distinct CDR3 sequences, around a sixth of them seen just once. A few counts support this clonotype. Its antigen is not identified. Points from the study as a whole: Whether day 37 second-wave clones are SARS-CoV-2-specific was not confirmed.

Germline loops: CDR1 SGHTA, CDR2 FQGTGA. This CDR3 is 16 amino acids long. V lost 5 bases and J lost 6; bases outside the gene matches: 9. The TCR was taken from an adult woman who had mild COVID-19 (a few samples of this study predate the infection). Cell type and time point are not known. The chain joins TRBV7-3 to TRBJ2-1, with 11 bases matching TRBD1. The sample consisted of PBMCs or a T cell subset sorted from them (not recorded which). CDR3 amino acids: CASSPRTGGDFNEQFF. The CDR3 nucleotides are TGTGCCAGCAGCCCAAGGACAGGGGGCGATTTCAATGAGCAGTTCTTC. Full variable domain (outside the CDR3, taken from reference TRBV7-3 and TRBJ2-1): GAGVSQTPSNKVTEKGKYVELRCDPISGHTALYWYRQSLGQGPEFLIYFQGTGAADDSGLPNDRFFAVRPEGSVSTLKIQRTERGDSAVYLCASSPRTGGDFNEQFFGPGTRLTVL.